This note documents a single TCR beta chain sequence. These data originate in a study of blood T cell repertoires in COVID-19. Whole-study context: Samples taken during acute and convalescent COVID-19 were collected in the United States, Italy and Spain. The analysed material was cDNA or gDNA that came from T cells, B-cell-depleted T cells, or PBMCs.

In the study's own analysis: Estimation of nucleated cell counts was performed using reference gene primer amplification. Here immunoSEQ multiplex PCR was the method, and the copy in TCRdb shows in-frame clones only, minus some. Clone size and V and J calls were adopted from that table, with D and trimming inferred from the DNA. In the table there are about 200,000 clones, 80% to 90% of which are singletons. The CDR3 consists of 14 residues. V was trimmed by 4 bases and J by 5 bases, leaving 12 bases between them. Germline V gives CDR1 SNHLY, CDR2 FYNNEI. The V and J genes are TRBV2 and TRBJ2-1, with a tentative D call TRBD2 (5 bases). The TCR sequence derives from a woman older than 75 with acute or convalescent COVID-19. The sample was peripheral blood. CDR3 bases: TGTGCCAGCAGTGGGACTGTGGTTAACAATGAGCAGTTCTTC. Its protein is CASSGTVVNNEQFF.